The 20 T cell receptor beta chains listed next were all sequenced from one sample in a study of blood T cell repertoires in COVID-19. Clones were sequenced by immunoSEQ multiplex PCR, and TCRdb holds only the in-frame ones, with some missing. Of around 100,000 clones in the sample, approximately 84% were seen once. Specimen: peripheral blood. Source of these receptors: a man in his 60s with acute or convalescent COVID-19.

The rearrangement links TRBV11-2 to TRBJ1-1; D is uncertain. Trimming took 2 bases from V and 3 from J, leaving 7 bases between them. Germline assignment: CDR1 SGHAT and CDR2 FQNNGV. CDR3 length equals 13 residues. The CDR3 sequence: CASSLTRYTEAFF. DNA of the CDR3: TGTGCCAGCAGCTTAACCAGGTACACTGAAGCTTTCTTT. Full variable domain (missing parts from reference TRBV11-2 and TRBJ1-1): EAGVAQSPRYKIIEKRQSVAFWCNPISGHATLYWYQQILGQGPKLLIQFQNNGVVDDSQLPKDRFSAERLKGVDSTLKIQPAKLEDSAVYLCASSLTRYTEAFFGQGTRLTVV.

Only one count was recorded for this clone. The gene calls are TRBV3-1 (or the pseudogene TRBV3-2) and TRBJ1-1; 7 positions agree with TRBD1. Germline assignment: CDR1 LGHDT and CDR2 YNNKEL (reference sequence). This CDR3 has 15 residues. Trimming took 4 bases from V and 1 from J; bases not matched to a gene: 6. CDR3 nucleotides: TGTGCCAGCAGCCCCGAGGACAGGCCGAACACTGAAGCTTTCTTT. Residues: CASSPEDRPNTEAFF.

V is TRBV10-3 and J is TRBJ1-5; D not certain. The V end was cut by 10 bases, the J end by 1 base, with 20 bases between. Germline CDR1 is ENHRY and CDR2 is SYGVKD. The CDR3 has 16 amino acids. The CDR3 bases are TGTGCCACCGCAGCGAGCCTGGGGAGGAGCAATCAGCCCCAGCATTTT. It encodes CATAASLGRSNQPQHF.

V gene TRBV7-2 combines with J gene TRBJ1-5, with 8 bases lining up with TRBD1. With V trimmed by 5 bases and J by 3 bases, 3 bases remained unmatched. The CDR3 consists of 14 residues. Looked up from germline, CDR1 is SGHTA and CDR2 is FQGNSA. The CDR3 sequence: CASSRDRINQPQHF. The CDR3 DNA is TGTGCCAGCAGCCGGGACAGGATCAATCAGCCCCAGCATTTT.

The CDR3 DNA reads as TGTGCCAGCAGCCAGGACAGGGATGAAGGGGAGCTGTTTTTT. It translates to CASSQDRDEGELFF. The chain uses TRBV7-8 and TRBJ2-2; 8 nucleotides line up with TRBD1. Germline CDR1 reads SGHVS; CDR2 reads FQNEAQ. This CDR3 has 14 amino acids. V gave up 5 bases and J gave up 8 bases; unmatched junction bases: 7.

DNA for the CDR3: TGTGCCAGCAGCCTGATAGTTAACTATGGCTACACCTTC. It specifies CASSLIVNYGYTF. This chain uses TRBV12-3 or TRBV12-4 with TRBJ1-2; D unresolved. V shed 6 bases and J shed 1 base, with 9 bases lying between them. The CDR3 totals 13 residues.

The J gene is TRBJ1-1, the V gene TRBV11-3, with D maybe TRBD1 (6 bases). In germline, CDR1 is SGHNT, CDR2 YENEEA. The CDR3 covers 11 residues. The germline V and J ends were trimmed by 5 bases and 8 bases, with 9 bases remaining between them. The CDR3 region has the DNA TGTGCCAGCAGCCCCGGGACAGAAGCTTTCTTT. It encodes CASSPGTEAFF.

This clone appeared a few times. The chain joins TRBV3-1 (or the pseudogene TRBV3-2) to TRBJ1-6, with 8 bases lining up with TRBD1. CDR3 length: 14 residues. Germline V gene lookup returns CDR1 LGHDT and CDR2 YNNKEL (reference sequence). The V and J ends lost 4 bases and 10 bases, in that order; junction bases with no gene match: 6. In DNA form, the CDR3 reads TGTGCCAGCAGCCGGCCCAGGGGGCAATCACCCCTCCACTTT. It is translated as CASSRPRGQSPLHF.

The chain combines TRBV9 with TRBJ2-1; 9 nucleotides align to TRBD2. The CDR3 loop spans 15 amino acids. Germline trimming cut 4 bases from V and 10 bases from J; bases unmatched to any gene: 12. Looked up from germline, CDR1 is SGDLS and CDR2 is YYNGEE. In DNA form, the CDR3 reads TGTGCCAGCAGCCGAGCGGGAGGCTCCTCCGTGGAGCAGTTCTTC. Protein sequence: CASSRAGGSSVEQFF.

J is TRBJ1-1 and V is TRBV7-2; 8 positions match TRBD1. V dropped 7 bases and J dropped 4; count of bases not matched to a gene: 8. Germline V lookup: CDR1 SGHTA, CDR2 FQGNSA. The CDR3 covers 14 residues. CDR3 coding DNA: TGTGCCAGCACCCCCCAGGGGGCAGGCACTGAAGCTTTCTTT. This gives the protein CASTPQGAGTEAFF.

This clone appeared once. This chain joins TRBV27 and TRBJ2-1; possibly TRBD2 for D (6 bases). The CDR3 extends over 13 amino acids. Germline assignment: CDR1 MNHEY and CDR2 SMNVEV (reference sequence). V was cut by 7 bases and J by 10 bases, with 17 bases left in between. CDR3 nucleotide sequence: TGTGCCAGCACCCCCTCCCCGGCGGGAGAGCAGTTCTTC. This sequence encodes CASTPSPAGEQFF.

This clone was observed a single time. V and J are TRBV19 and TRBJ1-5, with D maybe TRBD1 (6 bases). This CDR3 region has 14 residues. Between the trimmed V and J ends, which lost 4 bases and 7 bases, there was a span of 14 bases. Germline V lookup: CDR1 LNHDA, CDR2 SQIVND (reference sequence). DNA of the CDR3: TGTGCCAGTAGTACAGGGGCAGACAAGCAGCCCCAGCATTTT. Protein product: CASSTGADKQPQHF.

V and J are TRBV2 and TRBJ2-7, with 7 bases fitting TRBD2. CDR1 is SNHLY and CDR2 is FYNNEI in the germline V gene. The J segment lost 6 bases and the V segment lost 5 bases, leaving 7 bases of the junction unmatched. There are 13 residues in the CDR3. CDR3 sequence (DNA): TGTGCCAGCAGTCCTAGACTAGCCGGCGAGCAGTACGTC. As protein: CASSPRLAGEQYV.

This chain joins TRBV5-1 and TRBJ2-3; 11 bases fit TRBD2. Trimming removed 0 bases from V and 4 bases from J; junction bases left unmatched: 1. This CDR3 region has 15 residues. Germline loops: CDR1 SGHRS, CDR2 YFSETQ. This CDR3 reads CASSLELAGADTQYF. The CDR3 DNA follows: TGCGCCAGCAGCTTGGAACTAGCGGGAGCAGATACGCAGTATTTT.

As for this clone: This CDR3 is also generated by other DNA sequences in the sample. In nucleotides, the CDR3 is TGTGCCAGCAGCCTTCTGACAGGGGCTAACTATGGCTACACCTTC. Protein product: CASSLLTGANYGYTF. This sequence joins TRBV28 and TRBJ1-2; 8 bases are a match to TRBD1. V lost 6 bases and J lost 0; bases outside the gene matches: 6. The CDR3 runs 15 residues. CDR1 and CDR2 from the germline V gene are MDHEN and SYDVKM.

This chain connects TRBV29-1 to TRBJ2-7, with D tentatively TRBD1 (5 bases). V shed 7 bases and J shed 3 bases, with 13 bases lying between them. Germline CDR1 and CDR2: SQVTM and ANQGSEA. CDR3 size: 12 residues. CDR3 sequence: CSAITDSYEQYF. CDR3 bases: TGCAGCGCCATTACCGACAGCTACGAGCAGTACTTC.

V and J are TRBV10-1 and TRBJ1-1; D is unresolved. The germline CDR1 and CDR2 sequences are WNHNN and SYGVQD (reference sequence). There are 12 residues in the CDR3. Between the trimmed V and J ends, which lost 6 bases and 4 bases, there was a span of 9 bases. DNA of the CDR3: TGCGCCAGCAGCTTTCCGGGCACTGAAGCTTTCTTT. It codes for CASSFPGTEAFF.

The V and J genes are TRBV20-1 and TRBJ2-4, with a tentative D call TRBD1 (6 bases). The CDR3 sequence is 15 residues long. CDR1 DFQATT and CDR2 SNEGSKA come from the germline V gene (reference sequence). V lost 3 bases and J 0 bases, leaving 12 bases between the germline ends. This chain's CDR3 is CSASQGRIAKNIQYF. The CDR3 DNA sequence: TGCAGTGCTAGTCAGGGGCGCATAGCCAAAAACATTCAGTACTTC.

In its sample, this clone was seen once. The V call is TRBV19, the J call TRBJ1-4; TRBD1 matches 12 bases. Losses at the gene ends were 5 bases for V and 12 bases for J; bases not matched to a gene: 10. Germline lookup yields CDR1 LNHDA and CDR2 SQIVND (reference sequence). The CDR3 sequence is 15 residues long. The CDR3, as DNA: TGTGCCAGTAGTCCGGGGGGGACAGGGGGCGTAGAACTGTTTTTT. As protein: CASSPGGTGGVELFF.

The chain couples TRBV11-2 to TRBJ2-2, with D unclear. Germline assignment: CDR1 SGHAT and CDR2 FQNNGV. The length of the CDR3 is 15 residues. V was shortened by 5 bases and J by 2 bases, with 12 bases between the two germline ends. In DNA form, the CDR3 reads TGTGCCAGCAGCCCGGATCCTAGAAACACCGGGGAGCTGTTTTTT. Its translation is CASSPDPRNTGELFF.